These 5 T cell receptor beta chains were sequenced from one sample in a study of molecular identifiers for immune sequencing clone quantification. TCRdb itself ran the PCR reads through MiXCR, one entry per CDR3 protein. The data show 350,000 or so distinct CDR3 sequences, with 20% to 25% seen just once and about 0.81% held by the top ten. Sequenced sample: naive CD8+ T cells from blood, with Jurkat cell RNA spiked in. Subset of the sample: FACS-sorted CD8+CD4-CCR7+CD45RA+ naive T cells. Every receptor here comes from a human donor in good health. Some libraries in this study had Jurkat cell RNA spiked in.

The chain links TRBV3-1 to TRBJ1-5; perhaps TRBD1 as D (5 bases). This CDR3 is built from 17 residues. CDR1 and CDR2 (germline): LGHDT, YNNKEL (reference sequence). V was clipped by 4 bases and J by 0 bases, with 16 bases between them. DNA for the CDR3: TGTGCCAGCAGCCCCCCATCAGGGCGGGATAGCAATCAGCCCCAGCATTTT. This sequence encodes CASSPPSGRDSNQPQHF.

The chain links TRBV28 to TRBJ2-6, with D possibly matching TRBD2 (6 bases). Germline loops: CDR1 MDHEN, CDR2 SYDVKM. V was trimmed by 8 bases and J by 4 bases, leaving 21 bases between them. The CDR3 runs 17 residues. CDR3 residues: CASGPRRGGSGANVLTF. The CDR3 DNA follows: TGTGCCAGCGGTCCTCGAAGGGGAGGTTCGGGGGCCAACGTCCTGACTTTC. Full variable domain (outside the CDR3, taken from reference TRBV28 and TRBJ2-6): DVKVTQSSRYLVKRTGEKVFLECVQDMDHENMFWYRQDPGLGLRLIYFSYDVKMKEKGDIPEGYSVSREKKERFSLILESASTNQTSMYLCASGPRRGGSGANVLTFGAGSRLTVL.

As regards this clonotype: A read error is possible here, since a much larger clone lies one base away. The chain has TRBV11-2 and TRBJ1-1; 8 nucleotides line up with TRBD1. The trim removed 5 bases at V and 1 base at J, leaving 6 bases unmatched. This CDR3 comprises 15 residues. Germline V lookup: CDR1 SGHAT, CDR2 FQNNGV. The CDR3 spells CASSRPGGTNTEAFF. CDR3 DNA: TGTGCCAGCAGCAGGCCAGGGGGCACGAACACTGAAGCTTTCTTT.

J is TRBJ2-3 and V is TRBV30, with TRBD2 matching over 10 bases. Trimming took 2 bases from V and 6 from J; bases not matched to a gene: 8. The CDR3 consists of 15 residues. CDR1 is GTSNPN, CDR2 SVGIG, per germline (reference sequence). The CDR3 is CAWSRTAGGLDTQYF. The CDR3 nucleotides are TGTGCCTGGAGTCGAACAGCGGGGGGGCTGGATACGCAGTATTTT.

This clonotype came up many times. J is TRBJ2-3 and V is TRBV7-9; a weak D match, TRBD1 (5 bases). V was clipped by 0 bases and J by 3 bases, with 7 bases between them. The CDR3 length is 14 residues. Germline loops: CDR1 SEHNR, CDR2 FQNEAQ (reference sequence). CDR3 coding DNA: TGTGCCAGCAGCTTAGCGGGGCGGACAGATACGCAGTATTTT. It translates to CASSLAGRTDTQYF.